Each of the 26 T cell receptor beta chains below was sequenced from the same sample in a study of lymphopenia after photon versus proton radiotherapy. Libraries were prepared by immunoSEQ multiplex PCR; TCRdb keeps only in-frame clonotypes and omits some of them. The data show about 50,000 clones, 80% to 95% seen once. The sample in question was peripheral blood, obtained from a patient treated with photon-based radiotherapy. These receptors all come from a woman aged 40 to 49 with cholangiocarcinoma.

This chain joins TRBV27 and TRBJ2-1, with TRBD2 identical over 10 bases. This CDR3 has 18 amino acids. The V and J ends lost 8 bases and 3 bases, in that order; junction bases with no gene match: 16. The V gene's germline CDR1 is MNHEY and CDR2 SMNVEV (reference sequence). CDR3 protein: CASAPKSLAGPNYNEQFF. CDR3 nucleotide sequence: TGTGCCAGCGCTCCTAAATCACTAGCGGGGCCCAACTACAATGAGCAGTTCTTC.

CDR3 sequence (DNA): TGTGCCAGCAGCGTAGCCCAGGGTGGTAATTCACCCCTCCACTTT. Translation gives CASSVAQGGNSPLHF. The chain joins TRBV9 to TRBJ1-6; D is possibly TRBD1 (5 bases). This CDR3 comprises 15 residues. The ends were cut back, 0 bases at V and 6 bases at J, with 10 bases in the middle. Per germline, CDR1 SGDLS and CDR2 YYNGEE.

The genes are TRBV7-9 and TRBJ2-7, with no clear D. The V gene's germline CDR1 is SEHNR and CDR2 FQNEAQ (reference sequence). V was pared by 5 bases and J by 5 bases, with 7 bases between. This CDR3 spans 11 amino acids. The CDR3 nucleotides are TGTGCCAGCAGCGACACTCACGAGCAGTACTTC. Its protein product is CASSDTHEQYF.

This chain joins TRBV28 and TRBJ1-6; D is ambiguous. This CDR3 comprises 15 residues. V was shortened by 5 bases and J by 10 bases, with 18 bases between the two germline ends. The germline V gene encodes CDR1 MDHEN and CDR2 SYDVKM. The CDR3 nucleotides are TGTGCCAGCAGTCCTCGGAACATGGCCTACTCACCCCTCCACTTT. This encodes CASSPRNMAYSPLHF.

The genes are TRBV4-3 and TRBJ2-7; maybe TRBD1 (7 bases). The CDR3 runs 15 residues. CDR1 is LGHNA and CDR2 is YSLEER in the germline V gene. V dropped 1 base and J dropped 5 bases, with 15 bases sitting between them. CDR3 bases: TGCGCCAGCAGCCAAGGGACAGGAGGGCTTGACGAGCAGTACTTC. This encodes CASSQGTGGLDEQYF.

This clone was seen just once. The chain combines TRBV5-8 with TRBJ2-3; D is ambiguous. Trimming removed 2 bases from V and 6 bases from J, with 7 bases in between. The germline CDR1 and CDR2 sequences are SGHTS and YDEGEE. The CDR3 contains 12 residues. The DNA of the CDR3 is TGTGCCAGCAGCTTTCTGGTTGATACGCAGTATTTT. This gives the protein CASSFLVDTQYF.

The chain couples TRBV6-1 to TRBJ1-6, with 9 nucleotides matching TRBD1. The trim removed 7 bases at V and 2 bases at J, leaving 3 bases unmatched. Germline V gives CDR1 MNHNS, CDR2 SASEGT. This CDR3 is 15 amino acids long. The DNA for the CDR3 is TGTGCCAGCAATCGACAGGGGGCCTATAATTCACCCCTCCACTTT. Translation: CASNRQGAYNSPLHF.

This chain joins TRBV7-2 and TRBJ1-2; D not certain. Germline CDR1 is SGHTA and CDR2 is FQGNSA. V dropped 5 bases and J dropped 4 bases, with 20 bases sitting between them. The CDR3 has 16 amino acids. The CDR3 nucleotides are TGTGCCAGCAGCGCACCCCAGACAAAAGGTTTCTATGGCTACACCTTC. It yields the protein CASSAPQTKGFYGYTF.

This sequence joins TRBV9 and TRBJ1-1; D may be TRBD1 (6 bases). From germline, CDR1 is SGDLS and CDR2 YYNGEE. CDR3 length: 14 residues. Trimming cost V 0 bases and J 3 bases, with 9 bases left between them. CDR3 nucleotides: TGTGCCAGCAGCGTAGGACAGGTCGACACTGAAGCTTTCTTT. Translation: CASSVGQVDTEAFF.

The rearrangement joins TRBV11-2 to TRBJ2-7, with a possible D match to TRBD1 (6 bases). With 4 bases removed from V and 4 bases from J, the gap between germline ends came to 11 bases. The CDR3 consists of 13 residues. Germline V gene sequence: CDR1 SGHAT, CDR2 FQNNGV. For the CDR3, the DNA is TGTGCCAGCAGCTCAAGTAGGGGGTACGAGCAGTACTTC. This codes for CASSSSRGYEQYF.

The chain couples TRBV6-1 to TRBJ2-5, with 8 bases fitting TRBD1. CDR3 size: 14 residues. V trimming: 4 bases; J trimming: 5 bases; junction bases outside the gene matches: 6. The germline V gene has CDR1 MNHNS and CDR2 SASEGT. The CDR3 nucleotides read TGTGCCAGCAGTGGACCAGGGGGCGCGGAGACCCAGTACTTC. It encodes CASSGPGGAETQYF.

This clone was counted between two and nine times. J is TRBJ1-2 and V is TRBV11-2, with 9 bases fitting TRBD1. With 2 bases clipped from V and 7 bases from J, the junction kept 11 bases outside the gene matches. The CDR3 consists of 16 residues. Germline V gene data show CDR1 as SGHAT and CDR2 as FQNNGV. CDR3 amino acids: CASSLLRDRDGSGYTF. The CDR3 bases are TGTGCCAGCAGCTTACTCAGGGACAGGGATGGAAGTGGCTACACCTTC. The full variable domain, rest sourced from reference TRBV11-2 and TRBJ1-2, is EAGVAQSPRYKIIEKRQSVAFWCNPISGHATLYWYQQILGQGPKLLIQFQNNGVVDDSQLPKDRFSAERLKGVDSTLKIQPAKLEDSAVYLCASSLLRDRDGSGYTFGSGTRLTVV.

This rearrangement joins TRBV6-4 to TRBJ2-1; 9 bases map to TRBD2. CDR3 size: 14 residues. V lost 5 bases to trimming and J lost 10 bases; unmatched junction nucleotides: 9. In germline, CDR1 is MRHNA, CDR2 SNTAGT. This CDR3 is CASSLAGGLGEQFF. In DNA form, the CDR3 reads TGTGCCAGCAGTCTCGCGGGGGGGCTCGGAGAGCAGTTCTTC.

This sequence joins TRBV27 and TRBJ1-1, with 7 positions matching TRBD1. J gave up 5 bases and V 0 bases, and 3 bases lay outside the gene matches. This CDR3 has 14 residues. Germline V gene lookup returns CDR1 MNHEY and CDR2 SMNVEV (reference sequence). The DNA for the CDR3 is TGTGCCAGCAGTTTATCGAACAGGGGTACTGAAGCTTTCTTT. This sequence encodes CASSLSNRGTEAFF.

The rearrangement links TRBV11-3 to TRBJ2-7, with TRBD2 as a possible D gene (5 bases). Trimming shortened V by 5 bases and J by 7 bases, and 15 bases separated the two germline ends. The germline gives CDR1 SGHNT, CDR2 YENEEA. This CDR3 region has 13 residues. For the CDR3, the DNA is TGTGCCAGCAGCCGAACCCAACGCGGGGAGCAGTACTTC. It specifies CASSRTQRGEQYF.

Written as DNA, the CDR3 is TGTGCCAGCAGCTCCCCCCCGACAGGGGAGCAGCATTTT. Translating gives CASSSPPTGEQHF. V gene TRBV7-6 combines with J gene TRBJ1-5, with TRBD1 identical over 8 bases. The CDR3 consists of 13 residues. Germline CDR1 and CDR2: SGHVS and FNYEAQ. With V trimmed by 4 bases and J by 13 bases, 9 bases remained unmatched. The entire variable domain, with the rest obtained from reference TRBV7-6 and TRBJ1-5, is as follows: GAGVSQSPRYKVTKRGQDVALRCDPISGHVSLYWYRQALGQGPEFLTYFNYEAQQDKSGLPNDRFSAERPEGSISTLTIQRTEQRDSAMYRCASSSPPTGEQHFGDGTRLSIL.

This sequence joins TRBV10-3 and TRBJ1-2; D remains ambiguous. Germline V lookup: CDR1 ENHRY, CDR2 SYGVKD. This CDR3 contains 13 residues. The V gene lost 4 bases and the J gene lost 2 bases, with 8 bases spanning the gap. CDR3 amino acids: CAISGQTNYGYTF. The CDR3, as DNA: TGTGCCATCAGTGGGCAGACCAACTATGGCTACACCTTC.

The gene calls are TRBV27 and TRBJ1-1, with D tentatively TRBD1 (5 bases). V shed 6 bases and J shed 8 bases, with 16 bases lying between them. Germline-derived CDR1 and CDR2 are MNHEY and SMNVEV (reference sequence). The CDR3 contains 13 residues. DNA for the CDR3: TGTGCCAGCAGACTATCAGGGAGGGCCGAAGCTTTCTTT. Translating gives CASRLSGRAEAFF.

This rearrangement joins TRBV30 to TRBJ2-5; possibly TRBD2 for D (6 bases). The V end was cut by 0 bases, the J end by 3 bases, with 11 bases between. The CDR3 covers 14 residues. Germline values: CDR1 GTSNPN, CDR2 SVGIG (reference sequence). CDR3 sequence (DNA): TGTGCCTGGAGTGTCGCGGGACTGGAAGAGACCCAGTACTTC. Amino acid sequence: CAWSVAGLEETQYF.

This sequence joins TRBV6-1 and TRBJ1-2, with TRBD1 matching 7 bases. With V trimmed by 1 base and J by 7 bases, 6 bases remained unmatched. Per germline, CDR1 MNHNS and CDR2 SASEGT. The CDR3 spans 14 residues. CDR3 sequence (DNA): TGTGCCAGCAGTGAAGATCCAGGGGGAAGTGGCTACACCTTC. Amino acids: CASSEDPGGSGYTF.

The chain uses TRBV5-4 and TRBJ2-1; TRBD2 is a possible D gene (5 bases). Germline lookup yields CDR1 SGHNT and CDR2 YYREEE (reference sequence). This CDR3 is 14 amino acids long. V lost 4 bases and J 8 bases, leaving 16 bases between the germline ends. CDR3 sequence (DNA): TGTGCCAGCAGCACCGGGTCGGAGGCCCATGAGCAGTTCTTC. Encoded protein: CASSTGSEAHEQFF. Variable domain in full (rest from reference TRBV5-4 and TRBJ2-1): ETGVTQSPTHLIKTRGQQVTLRCSSQSGHNTVSWYQQALGQGPQFIFQYYREEENGRGNFPPRFSGLQFPNYSSELNVNALELDDSALYLCASSTGSEAHEQFFGPGTRLTVL.

The V and J genes are TRBV7-2 and TRBJ2-2, with D unresolved. CDR1 is SGHTA and CDR2 is FQGNSA in the germline V gene. The CDR3 sequence is 15 residues long. V lost 2 bases and J 1 base, leaving 8 bases between the germline ends. The CDR3: CASSLRTVNTGELFF. The CDR3 DNA reads as TGTGCCAGCAGCTTACGGACGGTGAACACCGGGGAGCTGTTTTTT.

This clone was seen a handful of times. This rearrangement joins TRBV4-2 to TRBJ1-2; D gene ambiguous. CDR1 and CDR2 (germline): LGHNA, YNFKEQ. The CDR3 consists of 12 residues. The germline V and J ends were trimmed by 6 bases and 7 bases, with 12 bases remaining between them. CDR3 loop: CASSYSGSGYTF. CDR3 nucleotides: TGTGCCAGCAGTTACTCGGGCTCTGGCTACACCTTC.

The V and J genes are TRBV15 and TRBJ2-7, with D unresolved. Germline CDR1 LNHNV, CDR2 YYDKDF (reference sequence). This CDR3 contains 16 residues. The ends were cut back, 3 bases at V and 2 bases at J, with 17 bases in the middle. In nucleotides, the CDR3 is TGTGCCACCAGCAGGGTATTAGGGATGTTCCCCTACGAGCAGTACTTC. Encoded protein: CATSRVLGMFPYEQYF.

The V and J genes are TRBV29-1 and TRBJ1-5, with D possibly being TRBD1 (5 bases). The V and J ends lost 4 bases and 2 bases respectively, with 15 bases between them. Germline assignment: CDR1 SQVTM and CDR2 ANQGSEA. The CDR3 has 15 residues. CDR3 sequence reads: CSVAGLGGGNQPQHF. The DNA for the CDR3 is TGCAGCGTTGCAGGTCTGGGGGGAGGCAATCAGCCCCAGCATTTT.

V and J are TRBV28 and TRBJ2-7, with 11 bases aligning to TRBD2. CDR3 length: 17 amino acids. The germline V gene encodes CDR1 MDHEN and CDR2 SYDVKM. Unmatched junction bases numbered 15, after V lost 5 bases and J lost 6 bases. The CDR3 spells CASSPSSGRARRGEQYF. The CDR3 DNA is TGTGCCAGCAGTCCCAGTAGCGGGAGGGCCAGGAGGGGCGAGCAGTACTTC.